Listed below are T cell receptor beta chains from one sample, sequenced in a study of T cells in tumors after PD-1 blockade. Method: immunoSEQ multiplex PCR; TCRdb's copy keeps in-frame clones and lacks some. This repertoire shows roughly 9,300 clones, around 62% found once; its top ten account for 4.5% to 5%. This sample comprised tumor tissue, obtained after anti-PD-1 treatment. Receptors were obtained from a human donor with basal cell carcinoma. CDR3s include the opening cysteine and the closing phenylalanine or tryptophan. Fields, in order: D gene, clone size, J gene, V gene, CDR3 protein, CDR3 DNA. D genes are given only for firm matches. Some rows mark clone size as missing; the rest say once, few, many or name a class of expanded clone.

>TRBD1|few|TRBJ2-7|TRBV29-1
CSVGQGHEQYF
TGCAGCGTCGGACAGGGACACGAGCAGTACTTC
>-|-|TRBJ1-5|TRBV19
CASSIGAGQRQPQHF
TGTGCCAGTAGTATTGGTGCAGGGCAAAGACAGCCCCAGCATTTT
>-|-|TRBJ1-3|TRBV6-5
CASRGSGNTIYF
TGTGCCAGCAGGGGCTCTGGAAACACCATATATTTT
>-|-|TRBJ1-5|TRBV10-3
CAISESGGQPQHF
TGTGCCATCAGTGAGTCAGGAGGTCAGCCCCAGCATTTT
>-|-|TRBJ2-1|TRBV9
CASSTILGGEQFF
TGTGCCAGCAGCACAATACTAGGAGGTGAGCAGTTCTTC
>TRBD1|-|TRBJ1-1|TRBV6-1
CASSVTQGAANTEAFF
TGTGCCAGCAGTGTAACACAGGGGGCAGCGAACACTGAAGCTTTCTTT
>-|-|TRBJ2-3|TRBV9
CASSAGLRPSDTQYF
TGTGCCAGCAGCGCCGGACTCCGCCCTAGCGATACGCAGTATTTT
>-|medium-sized|TRBJ1-1|TRBV5-1
CASSLVTSEGLRLGATNTEAFF
TGCGCCAGCAGCCTTGTTACGAGTGAGGGCCTTCGGCTTGGGGCCACGAACACTGAAGCTTTCTTT
>-|-|TRBJ2-1|TRBV6-5
CASSLQGFGNEQFF
TGTGCCAGCAGTTTACAGGGATTCGGCAATGAGCAGTTCTTC
>-|-|TRBJ1-2|TRBV7-9
CASSLGGDGYTF
TGTGCCAGCAGCTTAGGAGGCGATGGCTACACCTTC
>-|-|TRBJ2-4|TRBV11-3
CASSLEGQGRGAKNIQYF
TGTGCCAGCAGCTTAGAGGGGCAGGGGCGCGGAGCCAAAAACATTCAGTACTTC
>-|few|TRBJ1-5|TRBV7-4
CASSHRNSNQPQHF
TGTGCCAGCAGCCATCGTAATAGCAATCAGCCCCAGCATTTT
>TRBD1|-|TRBJ2-6|TRBV6-1
CASSALQGAPGSSGANVLTF
TGTGCCAGCAGTGCGTTACAGGGGGCCCCTGGTAGCTCTGGGGCCAACGTCCTGACTTTC
>TRBD1|-|TRBJ2-5|TRBV30
CAWSVGQIRRGHQETQYF
TGTGCCTGGAGTGTTGGGCAAATCAGAAGGGGGCACCAAGAGACCCAGTACTTC
>-|-|TRBJ2-3|TRBV9
CASSLARGIDTQYF
TGTGCCAGCAGCCTCGCCCGGGGGATAGATACGCAGTATTTT
>-|-|TRBJ2-7|TRBV5-5
CASSPSPGEFDEQYF
TGTGCCAGCAGCCCTAGTCCGGGGGAGTTCGACGAGCAGTACTTC
>-|few|TRBJ1-4|TRBV4-2
CASSQAKQVGEKLFF
TGTGCCAGCAGCCAAGCAAAGCAGGTGGGCGAAAAACTGTTTTTT
>TRBD1|once|TRBJ1-2|TRBV10-3
CAIGDRGGYTF
TGTGCCATCGGAGACAGGGGTGGCTACACCTTC
>-|-|TRBJ2-7|TRBV19
CASSSGGGNEQYF
TGTGCCAGTAGTTCAGGGGGAGGTAACGAGCAGTACTTC
>-|-|TRBJ1-4|TRBV6-5
CASSLTGRVGEKLFF
TGTGCCAGCAGCCTTACGGGCAGGGTTGGTGAAAAACTGTTTTTT
>-|-|TRBJ1-1|TRBV16
CASSQSMGVSTEAFF
TGTGCCAGCAGCCAATCGATGGGGGTGTCCACTGAAGCTTTCTTT
>TRBD2|once|TRBJ2-1|TRBV30
CAWSASGGGGNEQFF
TGTGCCTGGAGTGCTAGCGGGGGGGGCGGAAATGAGCAGTTCTTC
>-|few|TRBJ1-5|TRBV6-6
CASSYNGVEPQHF
TGTGCCAGCAGTTACAACGGGGTGGAGCCCCAGCATTTT
>TRBD2|-|TRBJ2-3|TRBV6-1
CASSELAGGSDTQYF
TGTGCCAGCAGTGAACTAGCGGGGGGATCCGATACGCAGTATTTT
>TRBD1|-|TRBJ2-3|TRBV7-9
CASSLTGTADTQYF
TGTGCCAGCAGCTTGACAGGGACGGCAGATACGCAGTATTTT
>-|few|TRBJ1-4|TRBV28
CASSLPEQGTIYPPNEKLFF
TGTGCCAGCAGTTTACCGGAGCAGGGGACGATCTATCCCCCTAATGAAAAACTGTTTTTT
>TRBD1|-|TRBJ2-7|TRBV3-1/TRBV3-2
CASSQLGQGAGEQYF
TGTGCCAGCAGCCAATTGGGACAGGGGGCTGGCGAGCAGTACTTC
>-|-|TRBJ1-4|TRBV20-1
CSARYREKLFF
TGCAGTGCTAGGTACAGGGAAAAACTGTTTTTT
>-|-|TRBJ1-5|TRBV15
CATSRDLEGMQPQHF
TGTGCCACCAGCAGAGATCTGGAGGGGATGCAGCCCCAGCATTTT
>-|-|TRBJ2-7|TRBV12-3/TRBV12-4
CASSSRGYEQYF
TGTGCCAGCAGTTCCCGGGGTTACGAGCAGTACTTC
>-|few|TRBJ1-2|TRBV19
CASSIGTANYGYTF
TGTGCCAGTAGTATAGGAACGGCTAACTATGGCTACACCTTC
>-|medium-sized|TRBJ2-3|TRBV12-3/TRBV12-4
CASSLPGTDTQYF
TGTGCCAGCAGTTTACCAGGAACAGATACGCAGTATTTT
>TRBD2|-|TRBJ2-1|TRBV9
CASSELAGFAYNEQFF
TGTGCCAGCAGCGAACTAGCGGGGTTCGCCTACAATGAGCAGTTCTTC
>TRBD1|once|TRBJ1-1|TRBV19
CASSMGDRENTEAFF
TGTGCCAGTAGTATGGGGGACAGGGAGAACACTGAAGCTTTCTTT
>TRBD2|few|TRBJ2-3|TRBV10-2
CATRIGTDGGNTQYF
TGCGCCACTAGAATTGGGACTGACGGGGGGAATACGCAGTATTTT
>TRBD1|once|TRBJ1-5|TRBV20-1
CSASVSGGGNQPQHF
TGCAGTGCTAGTGTTTCAGGGGGCGGCAATCAGCCCCAGCATTTT
>-|-|TRBJ1-1|TRBV30
CAWRITGSTEAFF
TGTGCCTGGAGAATTACAGGGTCCACTGAAGCTTTCTTT
>TRBD1|-|TRBJ1-5|TRBV28
CASSPRRQGTQPQHF
TGTGCCAGCAGCCCTAGACGACAGGGAACTCAGCCCCAGCATTTT
>-|once|TRBJ2-5|TRBV2
CASSAFIETQYF
TGTGCCAGCAGTGCATTCATAGAGACCCAGTACTTC
>-|-|TRBJ2-3|TRBV20-1
CSASPRVAVTYTDTQYF
TGCAGTGCTAGTCCGAGGGTAGCGGTTACTTACACAGATACGCAGTATTTT
>-|-|TRBJ1-6|TRBV19
CASRLGRHSYNSPLHF
TGTGCCAGTAGGCTTGGACGGCACTCCTATAATTCACCCCTCCACTTT
>-|-|TRBJ2-5|TRBV29-1
CSVYRTQETQYF
TGCAGCGTTTACAGGACGCAAGAGACCCAGTACTTC
>TRBD1|once|TRBJ1-3|TRBV6-2/TRBV6-3
CASSYGTGGILSGNTIYF
TGTGCCAGCAGTTACGGGACAGGGGGCATCCTCTCTGGAAACACCATATATTTT
>TRBD2|-|TRBJ2-1|TRBV2
CASSELAGGPGYPNEQFF
TGTGCCAGCAGTGAACTAGCGGGGGGGCCCGGTTACCCCAATGAGCAGTTCTTC